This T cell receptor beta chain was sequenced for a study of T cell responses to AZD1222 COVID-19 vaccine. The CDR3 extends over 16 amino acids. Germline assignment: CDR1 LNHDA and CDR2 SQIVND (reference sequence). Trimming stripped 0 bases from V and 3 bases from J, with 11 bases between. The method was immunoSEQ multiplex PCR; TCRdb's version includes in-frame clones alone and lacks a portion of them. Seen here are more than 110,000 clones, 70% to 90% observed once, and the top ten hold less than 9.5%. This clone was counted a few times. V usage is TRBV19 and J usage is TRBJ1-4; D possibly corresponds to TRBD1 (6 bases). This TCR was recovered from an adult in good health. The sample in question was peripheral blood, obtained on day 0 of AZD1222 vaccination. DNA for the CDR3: TGTGCCAGTAGTATAGATCCCCAGGGGCCTAATGAAAAACTGTTTTTT. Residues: CASSIDPQGPNEKLFF.